This TCR beta chain comes out of a study of OX40 agonist ivuxolimab in advanced cancers. At the level of the study: It was permissible to have had prior anti-PD-1, anti-PD-L1 or anti-CTLA-4 therapy, and about 40% had some.

Sequencing was performed with immunoSEQ multiplex PCR; in TCRdb, only in-frame clones are kept and a portion is missing. The data contain roughly 67,000 clones, roughly 90% of them singletons. The receptor comes from an adult with an advanced solid tumor such as melanoma, head and neck, liver or kidney cancer. Here the sequenced sample was CD4+ or CD8+ T cells sorted from blood, taken in a trial of the OX40 agonist ivuxolimab.

CDR3 in DNA: TGTGCCAGCAGCTTAGGACGGGGGGTCACAGATACGCAGTATTTT. Protein: CASSLGRGVTDTQYF. The genes are TRBV7-2 and TRBJ2-3; 7 bases line up with TRBD2. There are 15 residues in the CDR3. The germline V gene has CDR1 SGHTA and CDR2 FQGNSA. The trim removed 1 base at V and 2 bases at J, leaving 3 bases unmatched.